A single count supports the clone carrying this T cell receptor (beta chain). This record belongs to a study of blood T cell repertoires in COVID-19. Study at large: Specimens from acute and convalescent COVID-19 originated in the United States, Italy and Spain. From T cells, B-cell-depleted T cells, or PBMCs came the material, which was cDNA or gDNA.

CDR1 is SGHKS, CDR2 YYEKEE, per germline (reference sequence). V was pared by 2 bases and J by 3 bases, with 4 bases of the junction left unmatched. The CDR3 is 14 residues long. Original analysis: Amplification from reference gene primers served as the basis for estimated nucleated cell counts. The table came from immunoSEQ multiplex PCR; TCRdb's copy has only in-frame clones and leaves some out. V and J calls plus clone size are reproduced from that table; the DNA served to infer D and trimming. The sample lists under 30,000 clones, 70% to 90% occurring once. The rearrangement uses TRBV5-5 and TRBJ2-7; 8 positions agree with TRBD1. The sequence was obtained from a human donor with active COVID-19. The donor label of this sample is uncertain. The sample consisted of peripheral blood. CDR3 sequence (DNA): TGTGCCAGCAGCTTTGACGACAGGGGCTACGAGCAGTACTTC. Residues: CASSFDDRGYEQYF.